This TCR beta chain was documented in a study of blood T cells in healthy people across ages (dated by TCRdb to 2014 to 2015). General notes on the study: In model experiments, template switching captured about one uniquely barcoded TCR beta cDNA molecule for every two T cells. The donors were divided into four age groups: young (average around 17 years), middle-aged (about 41), aged (around 59) and long-lived (82). To avoid experimental bias, donors of different ages were spread randomly across the sequencing lanes. The study measured age-related changes in TCR beta repertoire diversity using deep sequencing normalized with unique cDNA molecular identifiers. The study analyzed two additional independent replicas of 1 million unique cDNA reads from the same blood draw for two donors, one aged 18 to 29 and one aged 80 or older. What the authors observed across the whole study: Estimates of total diversity based on one million sequenced T cells were considered lower bounds and underestimates. Observed TCR beta diversity correlated strongly with the percentage of naive T cells measured by flow cytometry. Because profiling used bulk unsorted PBMCs, naive and antigen-experienced compartments could not be compared conclusively. Donor CMV infection status was unknown, potentially confounding age-related changes in expanded clonotypes. As age increased, observed TCR beta diversity per million T cells dropped in a roughly linear way, and a significant reduction was already evident by age approximately 40. Compared with the aged group, the long-lived group had more naive CD4+ T cells, fewer expanded clones and increased TCR diversity, suggesting age selection.

Points on this clonotype: Its antigen is unknown. No base quality information exists; no much larger clone differs at one position.

The donors were roughly 39 Caucasian individuals from Russia, aged about 6 to 100 years, who were systemically healthy. Roughly 11 milliliters of peripheral blood were drawn from each donor into EDTA-treated Vacutainer tubes. Ficoll-Paque density-gradient centrifugation was used to isolate PBMCs, with at least 6.5 million per sample. Total RNA was extracted from PBMCs with Trizol reagent, with at least 6 micrograms obtained per sample. Naive CD45RAhigh/CD27high T cell percentages were measured by flow cytometry on a PBMC aliquot from every donor. The library was generated by 5' RACE. The instrument was an Illumina HiSeq 2500. A second about 6 to 11 cycle PCR used a sample-barcoded 5' primer and a J-beta primer mix. Each TCR beta cDNA molecule received a unique molecular identifier from a template-switch 5' adaptor carrying 12 random nucleotides. Each sample yielded at least 3 million CDR3-containing paired-end reads. First-strand cDNA synthesis was performed from all RNA using the Mint cDNA synthesis kit, with priming by a TRBC-specific oligonucleotide. Following uracil-DNA glycosylase treatment, all cDNA underwent a first 18-cycle PCR with the universal primers M1SS and BC2_uni_R. On the authors' methods: Each sample was normalized by randomly selecting 1 million high-quality reads, each carrying a distinct molecular identifier. Reads sharing molecular identifiers were discarded rather than binned into consensus sequences. CDR3 identification, clonotype clustering and error correction used MiTCR with a Q25 quality threshold and the strictest error-elimination algorithm. Lower-bound total TCR beta diversity was estimated with a nonparametric unseen species model using Euler transformation. TCRdb cleaned the public reads at Q25 with fastp, built clones with MiXCR and kept in-frame beta chains. Each entry is one CDR3 protein sequence, shown with its most common DNA and genes. These V and J calls are TCRdb output, not the study's own analysis. The sample table shows roughly 1.6 million distinct CDR3 sequences, and 30% to 35% are seen once. Together, the top ten hold around 11% of the sample.

Material: blood. This clonotype originated in a woman under 40 in good health.

The nucleotide sequence reads as follows: TGTGCCAGCAGTCCGACAGAAAACAATGAGCAGTTCTTC. This encodes CASSPTENNEQFF. The V and J segments used are TRBV3-1 and TRBJ2-1, with a tentative D gene TRBD1 over 5 matching bases. From cysteine to phenylalanine, the CDR3 is 13 amino acids long. Solely the CDR3 DNA is kept, with 39 bases framed from the first base. CDR1 and CDR2 were assigned from the germline V gene (reference sequence) as LGHDT and YNNKEL. A distance of 11 bases separates the germline ends of V and J, which lose 6 bases and 5 bases respectively.